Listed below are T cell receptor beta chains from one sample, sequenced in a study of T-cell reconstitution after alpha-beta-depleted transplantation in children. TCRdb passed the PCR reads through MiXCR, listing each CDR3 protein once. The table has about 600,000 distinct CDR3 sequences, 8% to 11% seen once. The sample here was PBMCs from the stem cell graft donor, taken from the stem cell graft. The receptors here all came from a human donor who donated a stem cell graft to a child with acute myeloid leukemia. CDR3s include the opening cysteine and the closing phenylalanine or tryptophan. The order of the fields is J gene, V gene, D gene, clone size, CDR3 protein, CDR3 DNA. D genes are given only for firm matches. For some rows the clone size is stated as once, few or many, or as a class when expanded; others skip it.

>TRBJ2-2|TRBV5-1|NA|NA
CASMSGAQNTGELFF
TGCGCCAGCATGTCCGGAGCCCAAAACACCGGGGAGCTGTTTTTT
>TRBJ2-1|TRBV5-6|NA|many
CASSLNPGGLREQFF
TGTGCCAGCAGCTTGAACCCAGGGGGGCTTCGGGAGCAGTTCTTC
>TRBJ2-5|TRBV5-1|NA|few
CASSSDPGRVEETQYF
TGCGCCAGCAGCTCCGATCCGGGGCGGGTGGAAGAGACCCAGTACTTC
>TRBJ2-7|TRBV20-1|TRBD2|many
CSARDDASGSYEQYF
TGCAGTGCTAGAGATGACGCTAGCGGGTCCTACGAGCAGTACTTC
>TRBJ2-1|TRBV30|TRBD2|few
CAWSLLAAPYNEQFF
TGTGCCTGGAGCTTACTAGCGGCCCCCTACAATGAGCAGTTCTTC
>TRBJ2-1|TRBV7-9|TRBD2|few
CAGLREGSYNEQFF
TGTGCCGGTCTCCGGGAGGGATCCTACAATGAGCAGTTCTTC
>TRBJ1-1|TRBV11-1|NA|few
CASSPRGGANTEAFF
TGTGCCAGCAGCCCGAGGGGTGGTGCGAACACTGAAGCTTTCTTT
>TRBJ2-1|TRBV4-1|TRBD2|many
CASSQVDLGLAAYNEQFF
TGCGCCAGCAGCCAAGTGGACCTTGGACTAGCGGCCTACAATGAGCAGTTCTTC
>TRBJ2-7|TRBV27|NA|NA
CASSLLETAAQYF
TGTGCCAGCAGTTTATTAGAGACAGCAGCGCAGTACTTC
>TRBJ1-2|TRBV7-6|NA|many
CASSLQLESGYTF
TGTGCCAGCAGCTTACAGCTTGAGAGTGGCTACACCTTC
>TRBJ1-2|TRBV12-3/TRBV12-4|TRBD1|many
CASSPSPGTGTYGYTF
TGTGCCAGCAGTCCCAGTCCCGGGACAGGGACCTATGGCTACACCTTC
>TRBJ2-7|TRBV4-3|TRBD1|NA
CASSQDSGGYEQYF
TGCGCCAGCAGCCAAGATTCAGGGGGCTACGAGCAGTACTTC
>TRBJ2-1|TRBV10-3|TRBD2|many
CAINAGVGNEQFF
TGTGCCATCAATGCGGGAGTGGGGAATGAGCAGTTCTTC
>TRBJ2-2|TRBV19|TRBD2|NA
CASSIAPTSGGTGELFF
TGTGCCAGTAGTATCGCCCCCACTAGCGGCGGCACCGGGGAGCTGTTTTTT
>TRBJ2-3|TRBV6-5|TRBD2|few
CASSSGRPWADTQYF
TGTGCCAGCAGTTCCGGGAGGCCTTGGGCAGATACGCAGTATTTT
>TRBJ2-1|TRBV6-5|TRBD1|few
CASSRTGSNEQFF
TGTGCCAGCAGTCGGACAGGGTCCAATGAGCAGTTCTTC
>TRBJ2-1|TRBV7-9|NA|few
CASSFELIEQFF
TGTGCCAGCAGCTTCGAGCTAATAGAGCAGTTCTTC
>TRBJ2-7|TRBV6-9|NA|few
CASSYSTAEVPYEQYF
TGTGCCAGCAGTTATTCGACGGCAGAAGTACCTTACGAGCAGTACTTC
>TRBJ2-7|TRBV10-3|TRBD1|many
CAISESARQGIYEQYF
TGTGCCATCAGTGAGTCGGCCCGACAGGGTATCTACGAGCAGTACTTC
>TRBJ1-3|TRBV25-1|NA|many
CASQGPRGSGNTIYF
TGTGCCAGCCAGGGCCCCAGGGGATCTGGAAACACCATATATTTT
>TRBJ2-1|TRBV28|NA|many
CASSLGTEQFF
TGTGCCAGCAGTTTGGGGACCGAGCAGTTCTTC
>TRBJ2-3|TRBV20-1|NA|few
CSARGGAASTDTQYF
TGCAGTGCTAGAGGGGGGGCGGCTAGCACAGATACGCAGTATTTT
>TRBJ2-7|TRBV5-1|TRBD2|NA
CASSKLIAGRNYEQYF
TGCGCCAGCAGCAAGCTCATAGCGGGAAGAAACTACGAGCAGTACTTC
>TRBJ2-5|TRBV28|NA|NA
CASTPTWGAQETQYF
TGTGCCAGCACCCCTACGTGGGGGGCCCAAGAGACCCAGTACTTC
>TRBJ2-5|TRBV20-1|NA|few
CSAPEGIALTIKTQYF
TGCAGTGCTCCCGAGGGAATAGCGCTGACGATAAAGACCCAGTACTTC
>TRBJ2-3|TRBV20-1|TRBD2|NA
CSASPTSGRGKDTQYF
TGCAGTGCCTCCCCGACCAGCGGGAGGGGAAAAGATACGCAGTATTTT
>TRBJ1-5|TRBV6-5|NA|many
CASSNRVGNQPQHF
TGTGCCAGCAGTAACAGGGTTGGGAATCAGCCCCAGCATTTT
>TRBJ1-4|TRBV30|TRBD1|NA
CAWSDFRDRGEKLFF
TGTGCCTGGAGTGATTTCCGGGACAGGGGAGAAAAACTGTTTTTT
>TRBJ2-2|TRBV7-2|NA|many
CASSFRLTGELFF
TGTGCCAGCAGCTTCCGCCTCACCGGGGAGCTGTTTTTT
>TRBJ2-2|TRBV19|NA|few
CASSISVNTGELFF
TGTGCCAGTAGTATTTCGGTGAACACCGGGGAGCTGTTTTTT
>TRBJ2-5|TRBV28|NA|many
CASSPTVHQETQYF
TGTGCCAGCAGTCCGACAGTTCACCAAGAGACCCAGTACTTC
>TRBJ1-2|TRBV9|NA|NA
CASSGGTRLNYGYTF
TGTGCCAGCAGCGGGGGGACAAGGTTAAACTATGGCTACACCTTC
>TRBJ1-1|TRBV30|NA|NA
CACGPTEAFF
TGTGCCTGCGGCCCGACTGAAGCTTTCTTT
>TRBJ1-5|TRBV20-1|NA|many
CSVLEPGGQPQHF
TGCAGTGTTCTCGAACCGGGCGGACAGCCCCAGCATTTT
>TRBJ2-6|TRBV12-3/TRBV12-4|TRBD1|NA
CASSPGTGGAFFGANVLTF
TGTGCCAGCAGTCCGGGGACAGGGGGCGCGTTTTTTGGGGCCAACGTCCTGACTTTC
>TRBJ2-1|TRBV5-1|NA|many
CASSLDRPSDEQFF
TGCGCCAGCAGCTTGGATCGTCCGTCGGATGAGCAGTTCTTC
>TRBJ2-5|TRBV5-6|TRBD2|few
CASSLFRGRVLQETQYF
TGTGCCAGCAGCTTGTTCCGCGGGAGGGTCCTCCAAGAGACCCAGTACTTC
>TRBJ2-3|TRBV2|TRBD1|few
CASSARQGAQTDTQYF
TGTGCCAGCAGTGCAAGACAGGGGGCGCAGACAGATACGCAGTATTTT
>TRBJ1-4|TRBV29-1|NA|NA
CSVGRINEKLFF
TGCAGCGTTGGGCGGATTAATGAAAAACTGTTTTTT
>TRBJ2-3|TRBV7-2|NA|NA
CASSLVPPSAGMDTQYF
TGTGCCAGCAGCTTAGTCCCTCCTAGCGCGGGAATGGATACGCAGTATTTT
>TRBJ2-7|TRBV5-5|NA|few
CASSSFSAEQYF
TGTGCCAGCAGTTCCTTCTCGGCCGAGCAGTACTTC